The next 8 T cell receptor beta chains were all read from a single sample in a study of response to subunit inactivated influenza vaccine. One entry per CDR3 protein results from TCRdb running MiXCR on the RT-PCR reads. In the table there are 750,000 to 850,000 distinct CDR3 sequences, under 20% of which are singletons. This specimen consisted of PBMCs from blood, obtained about 5 days after vaccination. These receptors were collected from a man aged 50 to 59 who received an inactivated influenza vaccine.

The chain employs TRBV7-2 and TRBJ2-5; D tentatively fits TRBD1 or TRBD2 (5 bases each). The V end lost 4 bases, the J end lost 3 bases, and 15 bases lay between the germline ends. The CDR3 is 15 amino acids. CDR1 is SGHTA, CDR2 FQGNSA, per germline. The CDR3 is CASSSLGVEEETQYF. DNA for the CDR3: TGTGCCAGCAGCTCCTTGGGGGTCGAGGAAGAGACCCAGTACTTC.

DNA for the CDR3: TGTGCCAGCAGTGTAGGGAATGGCTACACCTTC. It codes for CASSVGNGYTF. The chain combines TRBV25-1 with TRBJ1-2; D call uncertain. V was trimmed by 4 bases and J by 6 bases, leaving 6 bases between them. Germline values: CDR1 MGHDK, CDR2 SYGVNS. This CDR3 spans 11 amino acids.

The chain links TRBV15 to TRBJ1-1, with D uncertain. Germline V CDR1 and CDR2: LNHNV, YYDKDF (reference sequence). Trimming pared 0 bases from V and 4 bases from J, leaving 9 bases between. The CDR3 is 14 amino acids. The CDR3 loop reads CATSRDQRRTEAFF. The CDR3 DNA is TGTGCCACCAGCAGAGATCAGAGGCGCACTGAAGCTTTCTTT.

This clonotype was observed a handful of times. At one end, the junction sequence differs from germline, possibly due to a read error. The genes are TRBV12-3 or TRBV12-4 and TRBJ1-6, with D tentatively TRBD1 (5 bases). The CDR3 is 11 amino acids. The CDR3 reads CASSEAGRIIF. CDR3 sequence (DNA): TGTGCCAGCAGCGAGGCGGGACGGATAATCTTT.

The chain is built from TRBV5-1 and TRBJ2-3; either TRBD1 or TRBD2 may supply D (5 bases each). V lost 1 base and J 4 bases, leaving 28 bases between the germline ends. There are 20 residues in the CDR3. The germline gives CDR1 SGHRS, CDR2 YFSETQ. The CDR3 DNA follows: TGCGCCAGCAGCTTGTACCTTCCCCCCGGAAGGACGACGGGGCCAGATACGCAGTATTTT. Translated: CASSLYLPPGRTTGPDTQYF.

As regards this clonotype: One junction end does not reproduce the germline sequence, and a read error may be involved. This CDR3 is CASGPGPLSGALLF. The CDR3 DNA reads as TGTGCCAGCGGCCCCGGGCCGCTCTCCGGGGCGCTGCTTTTT. The V and J genes are TRBV4-2 and TRBJ2-2; D is tentatively TRBD1 or TRBD2 (5 bases each). The CDR3 covers 14 residues. From germline, CDR1 is LGHNA and CDR2 YNFKEQ.

The gene calls are TRBV7-2 and TRBJ1-6; TRBD1 is a possible D gene (5 bases). Trimming pared 3 bases from V and 9 bases from J, leaving 12 bases between. This CDR3 has 14 amino acids. Germline V gene sequence: CDR1 SGHTA, CDR2 FQGNSA. CDR3 sequence (DNA): TGTGCCAGCAGCTTCGTGGGACGGTTTTCACCCCTCCACTTT. Encoded protein: CASSFVGRFSPLHF.

This clonotype turned up a few times. This rearrangement joins TRBV3-1 to TRBJ1-2, with unresolved D. CDR1 is LGHDT, CDR2 YNNKEL, per germline (reference sequence). Trimming removed 0 bases from V and 7 bases from J, with 6 bases in between. The CDR3 is made up of 12 amino acids. The CDR3 region has the DNA TGTGCCAGCAGCCAAGATCCCAGTGGCTACACCTTC. Translation: CASSQDPSGYTF.